This T cell receptor beta chain is drawn from a study of cytomegalovirus exposure and HLA in healthy donors. Concerning this clone: Its cognate antigen is unknown.

PCR primers comprised 60 Vbeta and 13 Jbeta primers. Assay: immunoSEQ multiplex PCR; the TCRdb copy retains only in-frame clones and omits some. The sample has 90,000 to 150,000 clones; about 80% are singletons. General study points: CMV serostatus alone was available as immune exposure information. In a later analysis, specific HLA alleles were associated with over 15,000 TCR beta sequences at a 0.05 false discovery rate.

The CDR3 has 12 amino acids. The ends were cut back, 4 bases at V and 6 bases at J, with 10 bases in the middle. Germline CDR1 reads SGHDN; CDR2 reads FVKESK. Sequences were obtained from PBMCs. The TCR sequence derives from a female donor in good health and CMV-seronegative. The chain links TRBV14 to TRBJ2-7; D perhaps matches TRBD2 (5 bases). CDR3 in DNA: TGTGCCAGCAGCCGCGGGTCTCGCGAGCAGTACTTC. It codes for CASSRGSREQYF.